The 28 T cell receptor beta chains below come from one sample, sequenced in a study of cytomegalovirus exposure and HLA in healthy donors. Libraries were prepared by immunoSEQ multiplex PCR; TCRdb keeps only in-frame clonotypes and omits some of them. The sample has around 63,000 clones, about 89% seen once. Sequenced material: PBMCs. The receptors stem from a woman aged 18-29 years in good health and CMV-seronegative.

The chain uses TRBV6-6 and TRBJ1-2, with TRBD1 matching over 7 bases. This CDR3 has 13 residues. From germline, CDR1 is MNHNY and CDR2 SVGAGI (reference sequence). V lost 7 bases and J lost 7; bases outside the gene matches: 9. The CDR3 protein is CASTMDRQSGYTF. The CDR3 region has the DNA TGTGCCAGCACTATGGACAGGCAAAGTGGCTACACCTTC.

The V and J genes are TRBV6-5 and TRBJ2-3; D may be TRBD2 (6 bases). V dropped 6 bases and J dropped 0 bases, with 13 bases sitting between them. The germline V gene has CDR1 MNHEY and CDR2 SVGAGI. This CDR3 has 15 amino acids. The DNA of the CDR3 is TGTGCCAGCAGGAATAGCGGTCTTAGCACAGATACGCAGTATTTT. It codes for CASRNSGLSTDTQYF.

The V gene is TRBV25-1, the J gene TRBJ1-6, with D maybe TRBD1 (6 bases). Germline V lookup: CDR1 MGHDK, CDR2 SYGVNS. V lost 4 bases to trimming and J lost 10 bases, with 8 bases between them. The CDR3 contains 12 residues. As DNA, the CDR3 is TGTGCCAGCAGTGGGGGGCTATCACCCCTCCACTTT. Translation gives CASSGGLSPLHF.

The chain joins TRBV7-2 to TRBJ1-1, with a tentative D call TRBD1 (6 bases). Per the germline V gene, CDR1 is SGHTA and CDR2 is FQGNSA. This CDR3 contains 16 residues. V gave up 3 bases and J gave up 0 bases, with 14 bases separating them. CDR3 protein: CASSFMAGALNTEAFF. CDR3 DNA sequence: TGTGCCAGCAGCTTCATGGCAGGGGCCCTGAACACTGAAGCTTTCTTT.

The chain couples TRBV18 to TRBJ2-1; TRBD2 aligns across 8 bases. This CDR3 contains 14 residues. CDR1 KGHSH and CDR2 LQKENI come from the germline V gene. The junction had 4 bases not matched to a gene; V was cut back by 6 bases and J by 3 bases. The CDR3 is CASSLTSDYNEQFF. CDR3 nucleotides: TGTGCCAGCTCCCTGACTAGCGACTACAATGAGCAGTTCTTC.

The genes are TRBV5-1 and TRBJ2-7; possible D gene TRBD1, 6 bases. Looked up from germline, CDR1 is SGHRS and CDR2 is YFSETQ. The CDR3 length is 17 residues. Trimming cost V 3 bases and J 2 bases, with 21 bases left between them. The DNA of the CDR3 is TGCGCCAGCAGCTCACTCGTGACAGGCCCATCCACCTACGAGCAGTACTTC. It specifies CASSSLVTGPSTYEQYF.

In its sample, this clone was seen once. V usage is TRBV29-1 and J usage is TRBJ1-4; no reliable D call. Trimming shortened V by 4 bases and J by 5 bases, and 8 bases separated the two germline ends. The germline V gene has CDR1 SQVTM and CDR2 ANQGSEA. CDR3 length equals 12 residues. CDR3 bases: TGCAGCGTTGTTGCCGGGAATGAAAAACTGTTTTTT. Translated: CSVVAGNEKLFF.

The gene calls are TRBV7-9 and TRBJ1-6, with TRBD1 matching over 7 bases. Germline V gives CDR1 SEHNR, CDR2 FQNEAQ (reference sequence). Trimming at V came to 1 base and at J to 9 bases, leaving 6 bases not matched to a gene. CDR3 length equals 15 residues. The DNA of the CDR3 is TGTGCCAGCAGCTTAGTTGACAGGGAAGTTTCACCCCTCCACTTT. It specifies CASSLVDREVSPLHF.

The chain employs TRBV6-4 and TRBJ1-1, with 8 nucleotides matching TRBD1. The germline gives CDR1 MRHNA, CDR2 SNTAGT. With V trimmed by 1 base and J by 8 bases, 6 bases remained unmatched. CDR3 length equals 14 residues. CDR3 DNA: TGTGCCAGCAGTGACTACAGGGGGAGCAGAGAAGCTTTCTTT. This encodes CASSDYRGSREAFF.

The rearrangement links TRBV6-1 to TRBJ2-7; 8 bases align to TRBD1. There are 15 residues in the CDR3. Germline V gene data show CDR1 as MNHNS and CDR2 as SASEGT. Trimming took 5 bases from V and 1 from J; bases not matched to a gene: 7. CDR3 in amino acids: CASSQRTGSSYEQYF. The CDR3 nucleotides are TGTGCCAGCAGTCAGAGGACAGGGAGTTCCTACGAGCAGTACTTC.

V is TRBV27 and J is TRBJ1-1; D call uncertain. Looked up from germline, CDR1 is MNHEY and CDR2 is SMNVEV (reference sequence). The V end lost 3 bases, the J end lost 0 bases, and 5 bases lay between the germline ends. CDR3 length: 13 amino acids. CDR3 residues: CASSFNLNTEAFF. The DNA for the CDR3 is TGTGCCAGCAGTTTTAACTTGAACACTGAAGCTTTCTTT.

The gene calls are TRBV11-2 and TRBJ2-7; D may be TRBD1 (5 bases). Germline lookup yields CDR1 SGHAT and CDR2 FQNNGV. The CDR3 sequence is 14 residues long. Trimming removed 0 bases at V and 0 bases at J, with 6 bases between. The CDR3, as DNA: TGTGCCAGCAGCTTAGATAGGGGCTCCTACGAGCAGTACTTC. Translation gives CASSLDRGSYEQYF.

J is TRBJ2-5 and V is TRBV28; 13 bases match TRBD2. This CDR3 contains 16 residues. In germline, CDR1 is MDHEN, CDR2 SYDVKM. V was pared by 3 bases and J by 2 bases, with 3 bases of the junction left unmatched. In nucleotides, the CDR3 is TGTGCCAGCAGTTTTCCGGGACTAGCGGGGCAAGAGACCCAGTACTTC. Amino acids: CASSFPGLAGQETQYF.

As DNA, the CDR3 is TGTGCCAGCAGCCACGGACTGAACACCGGGGAGCTGTTTTTT. Translating gives CASSHGLNTGELFF. J is TRBJ2-2 and V is TRBV25-1; tentatively, D is TRBD2 (5 bases). This CDR3 spans 14 amino acids. Per germline, CDR1 MGHDK and CDR2 SYGVNS. Trimming removed 6 bases at V and 1 base at J, with 9 bases between.

This clone is a singleton in its sample. The chain uses TRBV14 and TRBJ1-1; 7 bases align to TRBD1. Per the germline V gene, CDR1 is SGHDN and CDR2 is FVKESK. The length of the CDR3 is 16 residues. V lost 4 bases, J lost 3 bases, and 11 bases stayed unmatched. In nucleotides, the CDR3 is TGTGCCAGCAGCCCCTATCGCTGGGACAGTCACACTGAAGCTTTCTTT. This gives the protein CASSPYRWDSHTEAFF. The full variable domain, its missing parts supplied by reference TRBV14 and TRBJ1-1, is EAGVTQFPSHSVIEKGQTVTLRCDPISGHDNLYWYRRVMGKEIKFLLHFVKESKQDESGMPNNRFLAERTGGTYSTLKVQPAELEDSGVYFCASSPYRWDSHTEAFFGQGTRLTVV.

This clone was counted a single time. The chain joins TRBV7-4 to TRBJ1-4; D not certain. From germline, CDR1 is SGHVT and CDR2 SQSDAQ. CDR3 length equals 13 residues. CDR3 loop: CAAPGGTNEKLFF. The CDR3 DNA reads TGTGCAGCCCCAGGTGGAACTAATGAAAAACTGTTTTTT. The full variable domain, rest sourced from reference TRBV7-4 and TRBJ1-4, is GAGVSQSPRYKVAKRGRDVALRCDSISGHVTLYWYRQTLGQGSEVLTYSQSDAQRDKSGRPSGRFSAERPERSVSTLKIQRTEQGDSAVYLCAAPGGTNEKLFFGSGTQLSVL.

CDR3 loop: CASKMQGSEAFF. The CDR3, as DNA: TGTGCCAGCAAAATGCAGGGAAGTGAAGCTTTCTTT. The chain carries TRBV6-1 and TRBJ1-1, with a weak D call TRBD1 (5 bases). The CDR3 totals 12 residues. Germline V CDR1 and CDR2: MNHNS, SASEGT. Trimming cost V 7 bases and J 7 bases, with 13 bases left between them.

The chain has TRBV28 and TRBJ1-2; TRBD1 might be the D (5 bases). The V end was cut by 7 bases, the J end by 7 bases, with 19 bases between. Germline CDR1 and CDR2: MDHEN and SYDVKM. The CDR3 is 14 residues long. CDR3 coding DNA: TGTGCCAGCAAGAAAAACACAGGTATTCTTGGCTACACCTTC. Amino acids: CASKKNTGILGYTF.

The genes are TRBV19 and TRBJ1-6; D may be TRBD1 (5 bases). Germline V gene lookup returns CDR1 LNHDA and CDR2 SQIVND (reference sequence). CDR3 length equals 14 residues. Trimming removed 5 bases from V and 7 bases from J, with 12 bases in between. As DNA, the CDR3 is TGTGCCAGTAGTTGGGGGGGGAACAATTCACCCCTCCACTTT. Encoded protein: CASSWGGNNSPLHF.

The chain couples TRBV28 to TRBJ2-5; no firm D call. Trimming took 3 bases from V and 3 from J, leaving 5 bases between them. The CDR3 extends over 12 amino acids. CDR1 and CDR2 (germline): MDHEN, SYDVKM. Here the CDR3 reads CASSFGEETQYF. The CDR3 region has the DNA TGTGCCAGCAGTTTTGGAGAAGAGACCCAGTACTTC.

The chain employs TRBV7-9 and TRBJ2-7; no definite D call. Germline V gene data show CDR1 as SEHNR and CDR2 as FQNEAQ (reference sequence). Trimming took 5 bases from V and 3 from J, leaving 5 bases between them. CDR3 length: 11 residues. The CDR3 nucleotides are TGTGCCAGCAGCCTCTTCTACGAGCAGTACTTC. Residues: CASSLFYEQYF.

Here the CDR3 reads CASSRALGTSGRAALYEQYF. The CDR3 nucleotides are TGTGCCAGCTCACGGGCATTAGGGACTAGCGGGAGGGCCGCACTCTACGAGCAGTACTTC. The gene calls are TRBV18 and TRBJ2-7; 16 bases match TRBD2. The CDR3 covers 20 residues. The ends lost 4 bases at V and 3 bases at J; junction bases unmatched: 15. Germline-derived CDR1 and CDR2 are KGHSH and LQKENI.

The chain combines TRBV19 with TRBJ2-7, with D uncertain. CDR3 length equals 13 residues. V lost 0 bases to trimming and J lost 1 base, with 4 bases between them. Germline loops: CDR1 LNHDA, CDR2 SQIVND (reference sequence). The CDR3 spells CASSIDRSYEQYF. The CDR3 nucleotides are TGTGCCAGTAGTATAGACAGGTCCTACGAGCAGTACTTC.

The chain employs TRBV5-1 and TRBJ2-2; D not resolved. V lost 1 base, J lost 5 bases, and 6 bases lay in between. Germline V gene sequence: CDR1 SGHRS, CDR2 YFSETQ. The CDR3 loop spans 13 amino acids. CDR3 nucleotides: TGCGCCAGCAGCTTGTTTTTAACCGGGGAGCTGTTTTTT. It encodes CASSLFLTGELFF.

The table lists this clone with a few counts. As DNA, the CDR3 is TGTGCCAGCAGGGTGAGCGGAAACTGGGATACGCAGTATTTT. This gives the protein CASRVSGNWDTQYF. The chain joins TRBV5-5 to TRBJ2-3, with D maybe TRBD2 (5 bases). The V gene lost 5 bases and the J gene lost 6 bases, with 16 bases spanning the gap. CDR3 length: 14 amino acids. In germline, CDR1 is SGHKS, CDR2 YYEKEE (reference sequence). Variable domain in full (rest from reference TRBV5-5 and TRBJ2-3): DAGVTQSPTHLIKTRGQQVTLRCSPISGHKSVSWYQQVLGQGPQFIFQYYEKEERGRGNFPDRFSARQFPNYSSELNVNALLLGDSALYLCASRVSGNWDTQYFGPGTRLTVL.

The gene calls are TRBV5-1 and TRBJ2-7; 7 positions match TRBD1. Germline CDR1 reads SGHRS; CDR2 reads YFSETQ. The CDR3 is 14 residues long. V trimming: 4 bases; J trimming: 3 bases; junction bases outside the gene matches: 7. CDR3 protein: CASSDPRTGYEQYF. Here the CDR3 DNA reads TGCGCCAGCAGCGACCCGAGGACAGGCTACGAGCAGTACTTC.

The chain employs TRBV11-2 and TRBJ2-7; 10 bases agree with TRBD1. CDR1 is SGHAT, CDR2 FQNNGV, per germline. With 5 bases clipped from V and 3 bases from J, the junction kept 4 bases outside the gene matches. CDR3 size: 14 residues. The CDR3 loop reads CASSGGTGVYEQYF. As DNA, the CDR3 is TGTGCCAGCAGCGGGGGGACAGGGGTCTACGAGCAGTACTTC.

This sequence joins TRBV6-1 and TRBJ1-2; D is perhaps TRBD1 (5 bases). V gave up 0 bases and J gave up 4 bases, with 9 bases separating them. The length of the CDR3 is 14 residues. The germline V gene encodes CDR1 MNHNS and CDR2 SASEGT. The CDR3, as DNA: TGTGCCAGCAGTGAAGCGGGGGAGGCCTATGGCTACACCTTC. Amino acids: CASSEAGEAYGYTF.